The 2 T cell receptor beta chains listed next were all sequenced from one sample in a study of T cell repertoires in cytomegalovirus infection. TCRdb re-called the reads with MiXCR, one entry per CDR3 protein. Here the sample spans more than 400,000 distinct CDR3 sequences, approximately 26% being singletons. Sample: PBMCs. All receptors come from a human donor in good health (CMV status not recorded). Some clones in this sample may be carry-over from other donors' samples.

This clonotype is a singleton in its sample. The chain carries TRBV19 and TRBJ1-4, with 8 bases that match TRBD1. The CDR3 runs 18 residues. Germline V CDR1 and CDR2: LNHDA, SQIVND (reference sequence). The J segment lost 7 bases and the V segment lost 6 bases, leaving 19 bases of the junction unmatched. In nucleotides, the CDR3 is TGTGCCAGTAGCTTCCGCCCCCCACGGACAGGGCATAGTGAAAAACTGTTTTTT. Encoded protein: CASSFRPPRTGHSEKLFF.

There are a few counts of this clonotype. V is TRBV4-2 and J is TRBJ2-2; TRBD1 might be the D (5 bases). The CDR3 length is 15 residues. Looked up from germline, CDR1 is LGHNA and CDR2 is YNFKEQ. V was pared by 0 bases and J by 3 bases, with 8 bases between. In DNA, the CDR3 is TGTGCCAGCAGCCAAGAAGGCAGGGACACCGGGGAGCTGTTTTTT. It translates to CASSQEGRDTGELFF.